These 31 T cell receptor beta chains came from one sample sequenced in a study of blood T cell repertoires in COVID-19. Here immunoSEQ multiplex PCR was the method, and the copy in TCRdb shows in-frame clones only, minus some. The sample has under 250,000 clones, about four fifths seen once. The sequenced sample consisted of peripheral blood. The receptor source for this set is a man in his fifties with active or convalescent COVID-19.

The count of this clone is one. CDR3 DNA: TGTGCCAGCAGTGAGTCCGGGACTTCGTCCTACGAGCAGTACTTC. It is translated as CASSESGTSSYEQYF. This chain connects TRBV6-1 to TRBJ2-7, with a possible D match to TRBD2 (6 bases). CDR3 length: 15 residues. Trimming took off 3 bases at V and 1 base at J, with 13 bases between the two ends. Germline CDR1 is MNHNS and CDR2 is SASEGT.

The genes are TRBV9 and TRBJ2-3, with D possibly TRBD2 on 6 matching bases. The CDR3 runs to 16 residues. V lost 4 bases, J lost 2 bases, and 17 bases lay in between. Germline-derived CDR1 and CDR2 are SGDLS and YYNGEE. The CDR3: CASSPNPSGVTDTQYF. CDR3 in DNA: TGTGCCAGCAGCCCTAACCCGTCGGGGGTCACAGATACGCAGTATTTT.

The chain employs TRBV3-1 (or the pseudogene TRBV3-2) and TRBJ1-1; the match to TRBD1 covers 7 bases. CDR1 is LGHDT and CDR2 is YNNKEL in the germline V gene (reference sequence). The CDR3 covers 14 residues. The V and J ends lost 6 bases and 6 bases, in that order; junction bases with no gene match: 10. CDR3 nucleotide sequence: TGTGCCAGCAGTCACCACAGGGGCGGCTCTGAAGCTTTCTTT. This encodes CASSHHRGGSEAFF.

The chain employs TRBV7-2 and TRBJ1-5; D may be TRBD1 (6 bases). The CDR3 sequence is 13 residues long. V was clipped by 6 bases and J by 4 bases, with 10 bases between them. CDR1 is SGHTA, CDR2 FQGNSA, per germline. The DNA of the CDR3 is TGTGCCAGCAGAGTAGGGGGTAATCAGCCCCAGCATTTT. Protein: CASRVGGNQPQHF. The entire variable domain, with the rest obtained from reference TRBV7-2 and TRBJ1-5, is as follows: GAGVSQSPSNKVTEKGKDVELRCDPISGHTALYWYRQSLGQGLEFLIYFQGNSAPDKSGLPSDRFSAERTGGSVSTLTIQRTQQEDSAVYLCASRVGGNQPQHFGDGTRLSIL.

This rearrangement joins TRBV19 to TRBJ1-2; TRBD1 agrees at 7 bases. V lost 5 bases and J lost 3; bases outside the gene matches: 6. The CDR3 totals 14 residues. From germline, CDR1 is LNHDA and CDR2 SQIVND (reference sequence). CDR3 loop: CASSLTGTDYGYTF. Written as DNA, the CDR3 is TGTGCCAGTAGTCTCACCGGGACAGACTATGGCTACACCTTC.

This sequence joins TRBV7-2 and TRBJ1-3; TRBD1 aligns across 8 bases. The germline gives CDR1 SGHTA, CDR2 FQGNSA. V was clipped by 5 bases and J by 3 bases; unmatched bases: 3. CDR3 size: 14 residues. The CDR3 loop is CASSQGAGGNTIYF. The CDR3 bases are TGTGCCAGCAGCCAGGGGGCGGGTGGAAACACCATATATTTT.

This sequence joins TRBV19 and TRBJ1-2; tentatively, D is TRBD1 (6 bases). Germline CDR1 reads LNHDA; CDR2 reads SQIVND (reference sequence). The CDR3 spans 13 residues. Trimming removed 1 base at V and 6 bases at J, with 9 bases between. The CDR3 DNA follows: TGTGCCAGTAGTATAGCGGCAGGGGATGGCTACACCTTC. Translated, it gives CASSIAAGDGYTF.

For this clone: An end of the junction differs from the germline gene, which may be a read error. The chain couples TRBV5-1 to TRBJ1-6, with D maybe TRBD1 (6 bases). The CDR3 runs to 17 residues. Germline assignment: CDR1 SGHRS and CDR2 YFSETQ. The CDR3 loop reads CASNLGGTRFDNSPLHF. As DNA, the CDR3 is TGCGCCAGCAACTTGGGGGGGACACGGTTCGATAATTCACCCCTCCACTTT.

This rearrangement joins TRBV5-1 to TRBJ2-5; 7 bases map to TRBD1. The CDR3 has 15 amino acids. Germline V CDR1 and CDR2: SGHRS, YFSETQ. J was trimmed by 2 bases and V by 3 bases; bases with no gene match: 7. The CDR3 sequence is CASSSLTGKQETQYF. DNA for the CDR3: TGCGCCAGCAGCTCGTTGACAGGGAAACAAGAGACCCAGTACTTC.

This chain uses TRBV4-1 with TRBJ1-2; D not certain. The germline CDR1 and CDR2 sequences are MGHRA and YSYEKL. V lost 0 bases to trimming and J lost 2 bases, with 7 bases between them. CDR3 length: 14 amino acids. CDR3 loop: CASSQDLANYGYTF. In DNA, the CDR3 is TGCGCCAGCAGCCAAGATTTGGCAAACTATGGCTACACCTTC.

The V gene is TRBV11-3, the J gene TRBJ2-1; D is unclear. The CDR3 runs 12 residues. Trimming pared 5 bases from V and 11 bases from J, leaving 13 bases between. Germline V gene lookup returns CDR1 SGHNT and CDR2 YENEEA. The CDR3 DNA follows: TGTGCCAGCAGCGACTCCTTGGCCCAGCAGTTCTTC. This gives the protein CASSDSLAQQFF.

CDR3: CASTETREGRGNQPQHF. The CDR3 DNA reads as TGTGCCAGTACCGAGACAAGGGAGGGCAGGGGCAATCAGCCCCAGCATTTT. The chain carries TRBV19 and TRBJ1-5, with D perhaps TRBD1 (5 bases). Trimming shortened V by 7 bases and J by 2 bases, and 21 bases separated the two germline ends. Germline loops: CDR1 LNHDA, CDR2 SQIVND (reference sequence). The CDR3 has 17 residues.

The genes are TRBV19 and TRBJ1-5; 7 nucleotides align to TRBD1. V shed 2 bases, J shed 13 bases, and the junction held 11 bases outside the gene matches. The germline V gene encodes CDR1 LNHDA and CDR2 SQIVND (reference sequence). CDR3 size: 14 residues. In DNA form, the CDR3 reads TGTGCCAGTAGTATAATTCCCGGACAGGTCAGACAGCATTTT. It translates to CASSIIPGQVRQHF.

This chain uses TRBV3-1 (or the pseudogene TRBV3-2) with TRBJ1-1; possibly TRBD1 for D (6 bases). The CDR3 is made up of 12 amino acids. Trimming left V 1 base short and J 8 bases short, with 8 bases between. Germline V gene data show CDR1 as LGHDT and CDR2 as YNNKEL (reference sequence). The CDR3 DNA sequence: TGTGCCAGCAGCCAAGTACAGGGAGAAGCTTTCTTT. Translated, it gives CASSQVQGEAFF.

The J gene is TRBJ2-2, the V gene TRBV6-6, with TRBD1 matching 9 bases. This CDR3 is 14 amino acids long. Germline CDR1 and CDR2: MNHNY and SVGAGI (reference sequence). J gave up 4 bases and V 10 bases, and 7 bases lay outside the gene matches. CDR3 loop: CAIAGTGPTGELFF. The CDR3 bases are TGTGCCATTGCCGGGACAGGGCCCACCGGGGAGCTGTTTTTT.

The J gene is TRBJ2-7, the V gene TRBV7-9; maybe TRBD1 (6 bases). V shed 3 bases and J shed 2 bases, with 8 bases lying between them. The germline gives CDR1 SEHNR, CDR2 FQNEAQ (reference sequence). CDR3 size: 13 residues. The CDR3 spells CASSLDRAYEQYF. The CDR3 DNA reads as TGTGCCAGCAGCTTGGACAGAGCCTACGAGCAGTACTTC.

The V gene is TRBV5-1, the J gene TRBJ2-7; TRBD1 agrees at 7 bases. After removal of 4 bases from V and 2 bases from J, the junction contained 6 bases not matched to a gene. Germline V gives CDR1 SGHRS, CDR2 YFSETQ. This CDR3 is 14 amino acids long. The CDR3 coding sequence is TGCGCCAGCAGCGAGGACAGGAGACCCTACGAGCAGTACTTC. Translating it yields CASSEDRRPYEQYF.

The chain uses TRBV10-3 and TRBJ2-5; D remains ambiguous. Trimming stripped 0 bases from V and 1 base from J, with 9 bases between. Germline CDR1 ENHRY, CDR2 SYGVKD. The CDR3 totals 15 residues. Here the CDR3 reads CAISESKPAQETQYF. CDR3 coding DNA: TGTGCCATCAGTGAGTCGAAGCCCGCCCAAGAGACCCAGTACTTC.

The rearrangement joins TRBV30 to TRBJ1-1; TRBD1 aligns across 10 bases. After removal of 2 bases from V and 1 base from J, the junction contained 4 bases not matched to a gene. The CDR3 loop spans 15 amino acids. The germline V gene encodes CDR1 GTSNPN and CDR2 SVGIG (reference sequence). CDR3 amino acids: CAWSLDRGPNTEAFF. The CDR3 bases are TGTGCCTGGAGTCTTGACAGGGGGCCGAACACTGAAGCTTTCTTT.

This clone was seen only once. CDR3 in amino acids: CASHWGGRGMNEQFF. The CDR3 bases are TGTGCCAGCCACTGGGGGGGACGGGGGATGAATGAGCAGTTCTTC. The rearrangement uses TRBV7-8 and TRBJ2-1, with 7 bases matching TRBD2. This CDR3 spans 15 amino acids. Trimming at V came to 8 bases and at J to 7 bases, leaving 14 bases not matched to a gene. CDR1 SGHVS and CDR2 FQNEAQ come from the germline V gene.

This clone appeared many times. The chain employs TRBV7-2 and TRBJ1-3, with TRBD1 matching 8 bases. Germline values: CDR1 SGHTA, CDR2 FQGNSA. V lost 1 base to trimming and J lost 4 bases; unmatched junction nucleotides: 0. This CDR3 has 14 amino acids. CDR3 nucleotides: TGTGCCAGCAGCTTAGGACAGGGGGGAAACACCATATATTTT. The encoded protein is CASSLGQGGNTIYF.

A remark on this clone: Other DNA sequences in the sample encode the same CDR3. The V gene is TRBV7-2, the J gene TRBJ2-7; 7 nucleotides agree with TRBD1. V trimming: 5 bases; J trimming: 7 bases; junction bases outside the gene matches: 8. This CDR3 comprises 13 residues. Germline CDR1 SGHTA, CDR2 FQGNSA. The CDR3 sequence: CASSLDRVGEQYF. CDR3 in DNA: TGTGCCAGCAGCCTAGACAGGGTAGGGGAGCAGTACTTC. The full variable domain, with the rest looked up from reference TRBV7-2 and TRBJ2-7, is GAGVSQSPSNKVTEKGKDVELRCDPISGHTALYWYRQSLGQGLEFLIYFQGNSAPDKSGLPSDRFSAERTGGSVSTLTIQRTQQEDSAVYLCASSLDRVGEQYFGPGTRLTVT.

The CDR3 DNA sequence: TGTGCCAGCAGCAGTAGCTGGACCCCGGGGGAGCAGTACTTC. It translates to CASSSSWTPGEQYF. The chain links TRBV3-1 (or the pseudogene TRBV3-2) to TRBJ2-7, with D possibly TRBD2 on 5 matching bases. Deletions cut 5 bases from V and 7 bases from J, with 18 bases between. Germline V gene lookup returns CDR1 LGHDT and CDR2 YNNKEL (reference sequence). The length of the CDR3 is 14 residues.

V usage is TRBV5-6 and J usage is TRBJ1-2, with 11 bases aligning to TRBD1. V was clipped by 4 bases and J by 4 bases; unmatched bases: 12. This CDR3 comprises 17 residues. Germline CDR1 reads SGHDT; CDR2 reads YYEEEE. CDR3 sequence reads: CASSLGQGERWSYGYTF. In nucleotides, the CDR3 is TGTGCCAGCAGCCTGGGACAGGGGGAACGCTGGAGCTATGGCTACACCTTC.

This clone has only one observation. The V gene is TRBV6-2 or TRBV6-3, the J gene TRBJ2-5, with 10 nucleotides matching TRBD1. V shed 2 bases and J 9 bases; nucleotides not matched to a gene: 15. The CDR3 is 17 amino acids. The V gene's germline CDR1 is MNHEY and CDR2 SVGEGT. CDR3 nucleotide sequence: TGTGCCAGCAGTTACGAACCAGGGACAGGGGTACTCGGGGCCCAGTACTTC. Protein: CASSYEPGTGVLGAQYF.

This clone was recorded a few times. The rearrangement links TRBV20-1 to TRBJ1-1, with TRBD1 as a possible D gene (5 bases). Germline lookup yields CDR1 DFQATT and CDR2 SNEGSKA (reference sequence). The CDR3 is made up of 10 amino acids. The CDR3 reads CGGFRTEAFF. In nucleotides, the CDR3 is TGCGGGGGGTTTAGAACTGAAGCTTTCTTT.

The chain recombines TRBV2 with TRBJ1-5; TRBD1 aligns across 8 bases. Germline CDR1 SNHLY, CDR2 FYNNEI. V trimming: 9 bases; J trimming: 6 bases; junction bases outside the gene matches: 7. The CDR3 has 13 amino acids. The CDR3 sequence is CASTTGGGQPQHF. CDR3 sequence (DNA): TGTGCCAGTACTACAGGGGGAGGTCAGCCCCAGCATTTT.

Notes on this clone: Other DNA sequences from this sample encode an identical CDR3 as well. CDR3 loop: CAWSGQLNTEAFF. The CDR3 DNA is TGTGCCTGGAGTGGACAATTGAACACTGAAGCTTTCTTT. The chain recombines TRBV30 with TRBJ1-1, with D uncertain. V dropped 1 base and J dropped 0 bases, with 6 bases sitting between them. This CDR3 comprises 13 residues. Germline-derived CDR1 and CDR2 are GTSNPN and SVGIG (reference sequence).

Only a few counts were recorded for this clone. This rearrangement joins TRBV5-1 to TRBJ2-1, with no clear D. From germline, CDR1 is SGHRS and CDR2 YFSETQ. The CDR3 loop spans 14 amino acids. Trimming took off 4 bases at V and 5 bases at J, with 13 bases between the two ends. In DNA form, the CDR3 reads TGCGCCAGCAGCAGGCAGGCCCAAAACAATGAGCAGTTCTTC. Protein product: CASSRQAQNNEQFF.

The genes are TRBV7-3 and TRBJ2-4; maybe TRBD2 (5 bases). Germline V gene lookup returns CDR1 SGHTA and CDR2 FQGTGA. This CDR3 has 14 amino acids. The V end lost 0 bases, the J end lost 8 bases, and 11 bases lay between the germline ends. CDR3 protein: CASSLTGGSDIQYF. In DNA form, the CDR3 reads TGTGCCAGCAGCTTAACAGGTGGGAGCGACATTCAGTACTTC.

The gene calls are TRBV2 and TRBJ1-2, with 8 bases that match TRBD1. Germline V gene sequence: CDR1 SNHLY, CDR2 FYNNEI. The CDR3 contains 13 residues. V lost 9 bases, J lost 2 bases, and 5 bases stayed unmatched. CDR3 loop: CASPRTGNYGYTF. The CDR3 DNA follows: TGTGCCAGTCCTAGGACAGGGAACTATGGCTACACCTTC.